The 29 T cell receptor beta chains in this list originate from one sample, sequenced in a study of identical twins. TCRdb re-analysed the 5' RACE reads in MiXCR, keeping a single row per CDR3 protein. The sample consists of a few hundred thousand distinct CDR3 sequences, nearly 9.5% of them appearing once. These same records also appear under a second study, on yellow fever vaccine responses in identical twins.

Sequenced sample: CD8+ T cells sorted from blood. The receptors come from a woman younger than 35 in good health.

V is TRBV2 and J is TRBJ1-1; 8 positions match TRBD1. There are 15 residues in the CDR3. CDR1 is SNHLY, CDR2 FYNNEI, per germline. The trim removed 6 bases at V and 0 bases at J, leaving 6 bases unmatched. The CDR3 DNA is TGTGCCAGCAGCGACAGGGGACGCATGAACACTGAAGCTTTCTTT. It specifies CASSDRGRMNTEAFF.

This clonotype showed up just a few times. The chain recombines TRBV6-2 or TRBV6-3 with TRBJ2-7; tentatively, D is TRBD1 (6 bases). CDR3 length equals 15 residues. V shed 2 bases and J shed 11 bases, with 22 bases lying between them. Germline assignment: CDR1 MNHEY and CDR2 SVGEGT. CDR3 sequence (DNA): TGTGCCAGCAGTTACATAGACAGGCTCCCTCAGGTGGAGTACTTC. Amino acid sequence: CASSYIDRLPQVEYF.

At least ten counts were recorded for this clonotype. The rearrangement links TRBV6-5 to TRBJ2-2, with 7 bases that match TRBD1. Germline V gene sequence: CDR1 MNHEY, CDR2 SVGAGI. The CDR3 spans 17 residues. V lost 2 bases to trimming and J lost 4 bases; unmatched junction nucleotides: 10. CDR3 region: CASSYTPRGGRTGELFF. The CDR3 DNA is TGTGCCAGCAGTTACACCCCACGAGGGGGCCGCACCGGGGAGCTGTTTTTT.

This clonotype was observed a handful of times. The chain's CDR3 is CASSLLAGTTDTQYF. CDR3 nucleotides: TGTGCCAGCAGCCTCTTAGCGGGGACGACAGATACGCAGTATTTT. This chain joins TRBV7-3 and TRBJ2-3, with 8 bases identical to TRBD2. This CDR3 is 15 amino acids long. Germline V CDR1 and CDR2: SGHTA, FQGTGA. Trimming took 5 bases from V and 3 from J; bases not matched to a gene: 7.

This clonotype was seen ten or more times. The V and J genes are TRBV4-3 and TRBJ2-7; D is tentatively TRBD1 or TRBD2 (5 bases each). V dropped 0 bases and J dropped 2 bases, with 11 bases sitting between them. Germline lookup yields CDR1 LGHNA and CDR2 YSLEER. The CDR3 has 15 residues. The DNA for the CDR3 is TGCGCCAGCAGCCAAGAGAGGGGAGACCCCTACGAGCAGTACTTC. This sequence encodes CASSQERGDPYEQYF.

This clonotype was observed a few times. The gene calls are TRBV3-1 and TRBJ2-7, with 10 bases fitting TRBD1. From germline, CDR1 is LGHDT and CDR2 YNNKEL (reference sequence). Germline trimming cut 4 bases from V and 0 bases from J; bases unmatched to any gene: 6. CDR3 length: 16 amino acids. This CDR3 is CASSRRTGGNSYEQYF. The CDR3 coding sequence is TGTGCCAGCAGCCGGCGGACAGGGGGTAACTCCTACGAGCAGTACTTC.

The rearrangement uses TRBV6-4 and TRBJ1-2; no firm D call. The CDR3 spans 13 residues. Trimming shortened V by 9 bases and J by 7 bases, and 18 bases separated the two germline ends. Germline CDR1 is MRHNA and CDR2 is SNTAGT. The CDR3 DNA sequence: TGTGCCAGAGGAAATCGGTCCTGGTTTGGCTACACCTTC. Its protein product is CARGNRSWFGYTF.

This clonotype was observed a handful of times. The CDR3 DNA reads TGTGCCAGCAGCTTCACTAGGACCGGGAATGAGCAGTTCTTC. The encoded protein is CASSFTRTGNEQFF. This chain links TRBV13 with TRBJ2-1, with TRBD2 as a possible D gene (5 bases). V was pared by 3 bases and J by 7 bases, with 13 bases between. Germline V CDR1 and CDR2: PRHDT, FYEKMQ (reference sequence). This CDR3 contains 14 residues.

CDR3 sequence (DNA): TGCAGTGCTATGCTACAGTTACTCGGCAATGAGCAGTTCTTC. The encoded protein is CSAMLQLLGNEQFF. V and J are TRBV20-1 and TRBJ2-1; no definite D call. Germline V gives CDR1 DFQATT, CDR2 SNEGSKA (reference sequence). This CDR3 spans 14 amino acids. The V gene lost 4 bases and the J gene lost 6 bases, with 16 bases spanning the gap.

This clonotype was picked up many times. This chain uses TRBV11-2 with TRBJ1-2, with D possibly matching TRBD1 (5 bases). The CDR3 contains 16 residues. Between the trimmed V and J ends, which lost 0 bases and 4 bases, there was a span of 15 bases. The germline V gene has CDR1 SGHAT and CDR2 FQNNGV. CDR3 in amino acids: CASSLDPGGGSYGYTF. The CDR3, as DNA: TGTGCCAGCAGCTTAGACCCAGGTGGGGGAAGCTATGGCTACACCTTC.

This clonotype was found a few times. The chain links TRBV4-3 to TRBJ2-7; D is possibly TRBD1 (5 bases). The V gene lost 0 bases and the J gene lost 4 bases, with 16 bases spanning the gap. The CDR3 spans 16 residues. CDR1 is LGHNA, CDR2 YSLEER, per germline. CDR3: CASSQDRRNTGYEQYF. The CDR3 bases are TGCGCCAGCAGCCAAGATCGCCGGAACACAGGATACGAGCAGTACTTC.

This clonotype was counted many times. This rearrangement joins TRBV27 to TRBJ1-1; TRBD1 might be the D (5 bases). Germline values: CDR1 MNHEY, CDR2 SMNVEV (reference sequence). V lost 8 bases and J lost 1, with 11 bases in between. There are 13 residues in the CDR3. The CDR3 region is CASWSGTNTEAFF. CDR3 DNA sequence: TGTGCCAGCTGGTCGGGGACGAACACTGAAGCTTTCTTT.

The CDR3 spells CASSQSGRSPTYEQYF. The CDR3 nucleotides are TGTGCCAGCAGCCAATCTGGCCGGTCCCCCACCTACGAGCAGTACTTC. V is TRBV16 and J is TRBJ2-7; unclear D gene. The germline CDR1 and CDR2 sequences are KGHSY and FQNENV. The CDR3 covers 16 residues. Trimming took 0 bases from V and 2 from J, leaving 14 bases between them.

The chain combines TRBV12-3 or TRBV12-4 with TRBJ1-6; 8 bases line up with TRBD1. The CDR3 is 15 amino acids. V lost 5 bases to trimming and J lost 8 bases; unmatched junction nucleotides: 8. In nucleotides, the CDR3 is TGTGCCAGCAGTCCGCGGACAGGGTGGGATTCACCCCTCCACTTT. Protein: CASSPRTGWDSPLHF.

This chain links TRBV27 with TRBJ2-3; D not certain. Germline CDR1 and CDR2: MNHEY and SMNVEV (reference sequence). This CDR3 comprises 14 residues. Deletions cut 4 bases from V and 2 bases from J, with 10 bases between. The CDR3 region has the DNA TGTGCCAGCAGTTCCCCCATTCACACAGATACGCAGTATTTT. Translating it yields CASSSPIHTDTQYF.

This clonotype came up many times. The chain is built from TRBV29-1 and TRBJ2-7; perhaps TRBD1 as D (6 bases). Trimming stripped 6 bases from V and 3 bases from J, with 12 bases between. Germline loops: CDR1 SQVTM, CDR2 ANQGSEA. The CDR3 is made up of 12 amino acids. CDR3 nucleotide sequence: TGCAGCGTCGCTGGACAGAACTACGAGCAGTACTTC. It encodes CSVAGQNYEQYF.

The chain couples TRBV19 to TRBJ2-4; a weak D match, TRBD1 (6 bases). V was clipped by 0 bases and J by 4 bases, with 13 bases between them. The germline CDR1 and CDR2 sequences are LNHDA and SQIVND (reference sequence). The CDR3 spans 16 residues. The CDR3 reads CASSIDLYREKNIQYF. For the CDR3, the DNA is TGTGCCAGTAGTATAGATTTGTACAGGGAAAAAAACATTCAGTACTTC.

This clonotype was seen at least ten times. This sequence joins TRBV10-1 and TRBJ2-1; 10 bases fit TRBD2. CDR3 length: 15 amino acids. The V and J ends lost 6 bases and 8 bases, in that order; junction bases with no gene match: 10. Germline lookup yields CDR1 WNHNN and CDR2 SYGVQD (reference sequence). The CDR3, as DNA: TGCGCCAGCAGCGAGGGACTAGCGTCCTCCGATGAGCAGTTCTTC. Translated, it gives CASSEGLASSDEQFF.

This clonotype was found many times. The J gene is TRBJ2-1, the V gene TRBV20-1; 7 nucleotides line up with TRBD1. The ends lost 0 bases at V and 4 bases at J; junction bases unmatched: 9. Germline V CDR1 and CDR2: DFQATT, SNEGSKA (reference sequence). The CDR3 loop spans 16 amino acids. The CDR3 spells CSARDLDRDFYNEQFF. DNA of the CDR3: TGCAGTGCTAGAGATCTTGACAGGGATTTTTACAATGAGCAGTTCTTC.

The J gene is TRBJ2-5, the V gene TRBV5-4, with D tentatively TRBD2 (7 bases). V lost 0 bases to trimming and J lost 3 bases, with 15 bases between them. The CDR3 consists of 16 residues. CDR1 SGHNT and CDR2 YYREEE come from the germline V gene (reference sequence). The CDR3 sequence is CASSLVGGAFKETQYF. In DNA, the CDR3 is TGTGCCAGCAGCTTGGTTGGGGGGGCCTTCAAAGAGACCCAGTACTTC.

CDR3 in DNA: TGTGCCAGCAGCCGAGGGTGGAGGGATAACACCGGGGAGCTGTTTTTT. Encoded protein: CASSRGWRDNTGELFF. This rearrangement joins TRBV6-1 to TRBJ2-2, with TRBD2 as a possible D gene (6 bases). The CDR3 has 16 amino acids. Trimming removed 6 bases from V and 2 bases from J, with 16 bases in between. Germline CDR1 and CDR2: MNHNS and SASEGT.

This clonotype was seen many times. The chain has TRBV5-1 and TRBJ1-2, with TRBD1 matching 8 bases. CDR1 is SGHRS, CDR2 YFSETQ, per germline. The CDR3 is 15 residues long. V gave up 2 bases and J gave up 4 bases; unmatched junction bases: 7. As DNA, the CDR3 is TGCGCCAGCAGCTTCGGCGACAGGGGAGGCTATGGCTACACCTTC. This encodes CASSFGDRGGYGYTF.

V gene TRBV20-1 combines with J gene TRBJ2-1; TRBD2 aligns across 12 bases. Losses at the gene ends were 3 bases for V and 7 bases for J; bases not matched to a gene: 13. The CDR3 spans 17 residues. Germline V gene data show CDR1 as DFQATT and CDR2 as SNEGSKA (reference sequence). As DNA, the CDR3 is TGCAGTGCTAGTTCTAGCGGGAGGGCCCTCATGGAAAATGAGCAGTTCTTC. It is translated as CSASSSGRALMENEQFF.

The chain couples TRBV14 to TRBJ2-4; the D is unclear. Germline assignment: CDR1 SGHDN and CDR2 FVKESK. The germline V and J ends were trimmed by 1 base and 11 bases, with 6 bases remaining between them. The length of the CDR3 is 11 residues. For the CDR3, the DNA is TGTGCCAGCAGCCAAGGTCCGTTTCAGTACTTC. This gives the protein CASSQGPFQYF.

Written as DNA, the CDR3 is TGTGCCAGCAGCGCGCAGCCGAGCCCCGGTGCTTACGGAGAGACCCAGTACTTC. Translation: CASSAQPSPGAYGETQYF. The chain employs TRBV11-1 and TRBJ2-5, with D hard to call. This CDR3 region has 18 residues. CDR1 is SGHAT, CDR2 FQDESV, per germline (reference sequence). The V end lost 5 bases, the J end lost 4 bases, and 26 bases lay between the germline ends.

This clonotype was counted only a few times. This chain joins TRBV11-2 and TRBJ2-1; weak D call: TRBD1 (6 bases). This CDR3 is built from 16 residues. Trimming took off 4 bases at V and 6 bases at J, with 19 bases between the two ends. Germline V gene sequence: CDR1 SGHAT, CDR2 FQNNGV. For the CDR3, the DNA is TGTGCCAGCAGCTCCCCAGGGGTAGATTCCGGCAATGAGCAGTTCTTC. Amino acid sequence: CASSSPGVDSGNEQFF.

The chain recombines TRBV11-2 with TRBJ1-1, with D hard to call. V lost 1 base to trimming and J lost 4 bases, with 13 bases between them. The germline gives CDR1 SGHAT, CDR2 FQNNGV. The CDR3 contains 15 residues. The CDR3 sequence is CASSLVRMSGTEAFF. The CDR3 region has the DNA TGTGCCAGCAGCTTAGTAAGAATGAGCGGCACTGAAGCTTTCTTT.

The genes are TRBV2 and TRBJ1-1; D perhaps matches TRBD1 (6 bases). The length of the CDR3 is 14 residues. Trimming stripped 9 bases from V and 2 bases from J, with 16 bases between. The germline V gene encodes CDR1 SNHLY and CDR2 FYNNEI. The CDR3, as DNA: TGTGCCAGACCGGACAGCCTCACAAACACTGAAGCTTTCTTT. Its protein is CARPDSLTNTEAFF.

V is TRBV20-1 and J is TRBJ2-7, with a weak D call TRBD1 (6 bases). Germline V gene data show CDR1 as DFQATT and CDR2 as SNEGSKA (reference sequence). Trimming shortened V by 1 base and J by 7 bases, and 14 bases separated the two germline ends. The CDR3 runs 13 residues. For the CDR3, the DNA is TGCAGTGCTAGAGCCAGGGGAAGGGGTGAGCAGTACTTC. Its protein product is CSARARGRGEQYF.